This T cell receptor (beta chain) was identified during a study of read filtering for tumor transcriptome and immune sequencing (dated by TCRdb to 2020 to 2022). Broadly, across the study: Of the patients in the cohort, fewer than 20 were male and approximately 15 were female, and their mean age was 65.9 years, with a range of about 47 to 80. By revised international staging, fewer than ten patients were R-ISS I, over 15 were R-ISS II and roughly 7 were R-ISS III. After DNase treatment, whole-transcriptome libraries were prepared using the TruSeq RNA Access Library Prep Kit. TCR-region mapped reads per sample ranged from about 4 to 10.27 million with IR-seq versus only about 85 to 1273 with RNA-seq. Using the same bone marrow samples, the study compared TCR repertoires obtained by targeted immune repertoire sequencing with those obtained by bulk whole-transcriptome sequencing. A main aim was a read-filtering strategy for immune repertoire data, specifically whether clonotypes supported by a single read should be removed.

The CDR3 numbers 14 residues from cysteine through phenylalanine. Kept here is only the CDR3 DNA, which spans 42 bases and is read in frame from base 1. The germline V gene sets CDR1 to SGHRS and CDR2 to YFSETQ. The junction shows trimming of 0 bases on V and 4 bases on J, and the gene matches do not reach 2 bases of it. Beyond this particular receptor, the publication reports: In IR-seq, single-read clonotypes were about 81.9% of clonotypes but about 3.5% of total reads; in RNA-seq they were around 75% of clonotypes and about 41% of reads. When single-read clonotypes were removed, the proportions of shared clonotypes in IR-seq and RNA-seq correlated more strongly. Compared with RNA-seq, IR-seq captured clonotypes at much higher depth and more reliably, and a smaller IR-seq throughput was enough to identify most shared clonotypes. The sorted CD138-negative fraction was a mixed bone marrow immune population, not purified T cells.

Every patient had bone marrow sampled at the time of active disease. Bone marrow mononuclear cells were isolated by Ficoll-Hypaque density gradient centrifugation. Myeloma plasma cells were removed and CD138-negative cells were collected by negative selection after labeling with CD138 magnetic microbeads on a MACS separator. The purity of the isolated cells was checked by flow cytometry with CD138 antibodies on an Attune NxT. TRIzol reagent was used to extract total RNA, and a NanoDrop spectrophotometer was used to quantify the extracted RNA. Paired RNA-seq and IR-seq were performed on each patient's CD138-negative bone marrow sample. Remarks on this clonotype: The antigen it recognizes is unknown. No much larger clonotype is one base removed from it; base qualities were not supplied.

Starting from roughly 410 ng RNA, TCR libraries were constructed with the Immunoverse kit using molecular barcoded adaptors that cover the alpha/delta and beta/gamma chains. TCR library preparation used the same RNA that was used for transcriptome sequencing. An Illumina HiSeq 4000 with 2 x 150 cycles was used to sequence the TCR libraries. From the authors' description of their analysis: With MiXCR, TCR reads were aligned to human V, D, J and C references and assembled into CDR3 clonotypes, with quality filtering and error correction included. The tcR package in R was used to analyze clonotype counts and gene usage diversity. For inspection of raw mapping reads, RNA-seq reads were mapped by STAR aligner version 2.5.3a onto GRCh37 of the human genome. To test the effect of sequencing depth on detected clonotypes, IR-seq fastq files were randomly downsampled using Seqtk 1.3. TCRdb trimmed public reads at Q25 via fastp, called clones via MiXCR and kept in-frame beta chains. CDR3 protein duplicates are merged, each entry listing the most common genes and DNA. V and J calls and clone size were set by TCRdb, not the authors. This sample comprises 75,000 to 90,000 distinct CDR3 sequences, around an eighth of them detected only once. The ten biggest clones cover 14% to 15% of the sample.

The chain links TRBV5-1 with TRBJ1-1; 8 junctional bases match TRBD1. The source material was a population of CD138-negative cells sorted from bone marrow. Interpreted using the paper, the cell subset or site label stands for: bone marrow mononuclear cells depleted of CD138+ plasma/myeloma cells by negative magnetic selection. The receptor comes from a donor at least 40 years old with multiple myeloma. The CDR3 corresponds to CASSLVGTGTEAFF. The base sequence is TGCGCCAGCAGCTTGGTAGGGACAGGCACTGAAGCTTTCTTT.